Following are 2 T cell receptor beta chains from one sample sequenced in a study of T cells in Graves' hyperthyroidism and ophthalmopathy. Researchers took RNA transcripts and amplified the TCR beta CDR3 regions from them. With the HTBI primer set, the TCR CDR3 went through a first round of RT-PCR. TCRdb reanalysed the multiplex PCR reads using MiXCR and keeps one entry per CDR3 protein. The sample has about 95,000 distinct CDR3 sequences; approximately 42% are singletons. Source material: peripheral blood or thyroid tissue (not recorded which). Source of these receptors: a young woman with Graves' hyperthyroidism.

A remark on this clonotype: An end of the junction differs from the germline gene, which may be a read error. The V gene is TRBV4-1, the J gene TRBJ2-6, with a weak D call TRBD1 (5 bases). This CDR3 is 19 amino acids long. CDR1 MGHRA and CDR2 YSYEKL come from the germline V gene. The CDR3 is CASSQDTRSLYSGASVLTF. CDR3 in DNA: TGCGCCAGCAGCCAAGATACAAGAAGTTTGTACTCTGGGGCCAGCGTCCTGACTTTC.

This clonotype was recorded a few times. The CDR3 sequence: CASSPGQTLGEKLFF. The DNA for the CDR3 is TGTGCCAGCTCCCCTGGACAGACCCTTGGTGAAAAACTGTTTTTT. The chain is built from TRBV7-9 and TRBJ1-4; D might be TRBD1 (6 bases). The CDR3 covers 15 residues. V dropped 8 bases and J dropped 7 bases, with 20 bases sitting between them. Germline assignment: CDR1 SEHNR and CDR2 FQNEAQ (reference sequence).